This TCR beta chain was sequenced for a study of a mutant IDH1 vaccine in newly diagnosed glioma (dated by TCRdb to 2020 to 2022). Regarding the complete study: Across visits V03 through V10, patients got a total of eight vaccinations, given in weeks 1, 3, 5, 7, 11, 15, 19 and 23. In the chemotherapy-containing groups, vaccination started alongside temozolomide cycles, whereas in patients who had radiotherapy alone it started 4-6 weeks after radiotherapy. Of the roughly 31 treated patients, approximately 60% were male and approximately 38% were female, and the mean age was approximately 39 years. Prior to enrollment, standard therapy consisting of radiotherapy alone, temozolomide alone, or radiochemotherapy with temozolomide had been administered to patients, with the combination being received by most patients. Six visits were used for peripheral blood collection: V03 (baseline), V05, V07, V10, V12 and V13. For exploratory analyses, fewer than 30 treated patients had longitudinal TCRB deep sequencing done wherever samples were available. The full study reports these points: Changes in the top peripheral T cell clonotypes picked up by TCRB sequencing did not appear to be linked to pseudoprogression. The authors noted that analyses of patient blood samples could not be reproduced because of sample limitations. Selection of PBMC samples for TCRB deep sequencing was based on availability. Immune responses induced by the vaccine were seen in around 93% of patients across multiple MHC alleles.

Library preparation employed the immunoSEQ multiplex PCR assay. The hsTCRB Kit was used according to the manufacturer's protocol to amplify rearranged TCR beta chain sequences. An Illumina MiSeq was used to sequence the TCRB libraries. The authors' pipeline ran thus. The kit vendor's proprietary platform handled demultiplexing, trimming and gene mapping. Here the immuneACCESS table is served through TCRdb, limited to in-frame sequences with V and J called. Missing clones are a known gap in these copies; in checked studies unresolved V genes cover under half, and the rest lacks a known reason. The V and J calls and clone size come from that table; D and trimming were worked out from the DNA. Present in this sample are about 64,000 clones, around 85% of which were seen just once. The ten largest account for approximately 8.3% of the sample. With regard to this clone: Its antigen is still unknown. No base qualities exist here, and no much larger clone lies one base off it.

The time point label here, explained by the study, means: week 11, during vaccination. Each vaccine dose was 300 ug of a 20-mer mutant IDH1 peptide in Montanide, given subcutaneously with topical imiquimod. Newly diagnosed WHO grade 3 or 4 IDH1-mutant astrocytomas showing loss of nuclear ATRX were present in the donors. The samples were drawn from NOA16, a multicentre, single-arm, open-label phase I trial in Germany that tested a mutant IDH1 peptide vaccine in humans for the first time. Genomic DNA for TCRB sequencing was extracted from EDTA blood using the DNeasy Blood and Tissue Kit. V gives up 4 bases and J gives up 9 bases, and the segment between their germline ends measures 11 bases. From the cysteine through the phenylalanine, the CDR3 covers 11 amino acids. This entry keeps only the CDR3 DNA: 33 bases, framed from base 1. The CDR1 and CDR2 encoded by the germline V gene are SGHDT and YYEEEE.

The receptor was isolated from a woman in her 50s with glioma. The V gene is TRBV5-6 and the J gene is TRBJ2-7; too little of a D gene remains to name it. The material sequenced was PBMCs, taken from a glioma patient whose treatment included an IDH1 peptide vaccine. The nucleotides are TGTGCCAGCAGCGAAGGGTCCTCGCAGTACTTC. Its product reads: CASSEGSSQYF.